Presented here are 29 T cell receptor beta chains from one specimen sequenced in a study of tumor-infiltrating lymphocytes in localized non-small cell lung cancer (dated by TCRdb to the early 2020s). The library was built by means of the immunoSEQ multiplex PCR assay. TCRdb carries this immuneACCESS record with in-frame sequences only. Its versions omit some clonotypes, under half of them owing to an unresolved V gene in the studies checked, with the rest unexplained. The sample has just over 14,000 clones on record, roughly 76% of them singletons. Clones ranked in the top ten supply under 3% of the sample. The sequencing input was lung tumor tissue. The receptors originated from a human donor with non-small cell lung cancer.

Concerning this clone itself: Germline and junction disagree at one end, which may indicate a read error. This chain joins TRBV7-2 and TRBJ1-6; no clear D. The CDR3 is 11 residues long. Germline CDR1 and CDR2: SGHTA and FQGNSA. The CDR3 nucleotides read TGTGCCAGCAGCTTAAATTCGCCCCTCCACTTT. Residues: CASSLNSPLHF.

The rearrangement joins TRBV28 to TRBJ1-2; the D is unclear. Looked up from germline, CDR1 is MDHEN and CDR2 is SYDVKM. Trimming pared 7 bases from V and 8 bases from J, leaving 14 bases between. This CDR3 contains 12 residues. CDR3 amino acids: CASTQTQGGYTF. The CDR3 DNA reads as TGTGCCAGCACCCAGACCCAAGGAGGCTACACCTTC.

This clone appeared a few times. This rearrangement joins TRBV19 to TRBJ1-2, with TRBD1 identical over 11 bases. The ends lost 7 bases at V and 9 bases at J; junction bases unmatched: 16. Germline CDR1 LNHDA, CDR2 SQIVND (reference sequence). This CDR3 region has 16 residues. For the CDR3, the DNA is TGTGCCAGTACCCGAGGGCTTCGGACAGGGGGCAGCCGCTACACCTTC. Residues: CASTRGLRTGGSRYTF.

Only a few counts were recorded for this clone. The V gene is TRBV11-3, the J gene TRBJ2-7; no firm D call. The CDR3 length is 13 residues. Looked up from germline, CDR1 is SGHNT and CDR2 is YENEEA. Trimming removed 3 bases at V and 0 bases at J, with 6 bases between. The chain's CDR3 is CASSFTYSYEQYF. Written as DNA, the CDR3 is TGTGCCAGCAGCTTCACCTACTCCTACGAGCAGTACTTC.

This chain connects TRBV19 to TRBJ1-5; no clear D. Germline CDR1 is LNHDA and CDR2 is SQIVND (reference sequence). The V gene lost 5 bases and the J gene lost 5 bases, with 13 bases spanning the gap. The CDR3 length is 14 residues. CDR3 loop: CASSLRKTDQPQHF. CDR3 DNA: TGTGCCAGTAGTTTGCGAAAGACGGATCAGCCCCAGCATTTT.

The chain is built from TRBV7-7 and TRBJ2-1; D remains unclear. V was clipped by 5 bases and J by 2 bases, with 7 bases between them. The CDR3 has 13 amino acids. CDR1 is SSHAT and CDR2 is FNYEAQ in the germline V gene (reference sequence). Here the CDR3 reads CASSTGAYNEQFF. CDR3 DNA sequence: TGTGCCAGCAGCACGGGTGCCTACAATGAGCAGTTCTTC.

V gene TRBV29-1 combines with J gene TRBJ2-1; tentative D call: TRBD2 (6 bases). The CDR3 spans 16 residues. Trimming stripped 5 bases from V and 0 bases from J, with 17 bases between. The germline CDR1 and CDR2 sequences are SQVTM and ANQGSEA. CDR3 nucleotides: TGCAGCGTTACGAAGGGACTTGGATCCTCCTACAATGAGCAGTTCTTC. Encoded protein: CSVTKGLGSSYNEQFF.

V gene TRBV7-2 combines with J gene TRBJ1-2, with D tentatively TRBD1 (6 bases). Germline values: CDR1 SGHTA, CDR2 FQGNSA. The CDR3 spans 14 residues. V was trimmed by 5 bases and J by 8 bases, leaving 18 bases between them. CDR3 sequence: CASSAQEGGYGYTF. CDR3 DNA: TGTGCCAGCAGCGCCCAGGAAGGGGGTTACGGCTACACCTTC.

The CDR3 here is CASSLERTDTQYF. As DNA, the CDR3 is TGTGCCAGCAGCTTGGAGCGCACAGATACGCAGTATTTT. The chain is built from TRBV5-4 and TRBJ2-3, with no clear D. Trimming left V 0 bases short and J 1 base short, with 3 bases between. Germline lookup yields CDR1 SGHNT and CDR2 YYREEE (reference sequence). This CDR3 spans 13 amino acids.

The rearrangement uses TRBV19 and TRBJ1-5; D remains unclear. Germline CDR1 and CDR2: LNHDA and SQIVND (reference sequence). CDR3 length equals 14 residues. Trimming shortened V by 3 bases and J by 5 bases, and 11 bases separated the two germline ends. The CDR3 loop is CASSMGGIDQPQHF. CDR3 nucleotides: TGTGCCAGTAGTATGGGTGGGATCGATCAGCCCCAGCATTTT.

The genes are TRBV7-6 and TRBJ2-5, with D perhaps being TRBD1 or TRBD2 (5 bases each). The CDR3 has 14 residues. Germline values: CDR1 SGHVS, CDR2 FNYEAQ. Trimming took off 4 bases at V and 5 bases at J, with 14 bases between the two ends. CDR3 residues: CASSYRDPRETQYF. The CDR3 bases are TGTGCCAGCAGCTACCGGGACCCACGTGAGACCCAGTACTTC.

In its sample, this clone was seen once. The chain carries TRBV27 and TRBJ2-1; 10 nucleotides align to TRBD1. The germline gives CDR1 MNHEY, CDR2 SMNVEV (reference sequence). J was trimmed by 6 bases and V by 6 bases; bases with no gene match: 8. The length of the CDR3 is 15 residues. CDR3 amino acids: CASSPTGGVFNEQFF. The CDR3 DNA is TGTGCCAGCAGCCCGACAGGGGGCGTATTCAATGAGCAGTTCTTC.

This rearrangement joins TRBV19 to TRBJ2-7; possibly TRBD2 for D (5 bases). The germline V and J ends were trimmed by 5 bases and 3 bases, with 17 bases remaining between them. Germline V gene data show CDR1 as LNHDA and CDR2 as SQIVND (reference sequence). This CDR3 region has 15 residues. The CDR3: CASSLQRGNSYEQYF. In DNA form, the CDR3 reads TGTGCCAGTAGTCTTCAACGGGGTAATAGCTACGAGCAGTACTTC.

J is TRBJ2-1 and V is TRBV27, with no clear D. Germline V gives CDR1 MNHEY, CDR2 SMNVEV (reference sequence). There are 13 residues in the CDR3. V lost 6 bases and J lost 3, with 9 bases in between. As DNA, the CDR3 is TGTGCCAGCAGGCCTTTTGACTACAATGAGCAGTTCTTC. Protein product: CASRPFDYNEQFF.

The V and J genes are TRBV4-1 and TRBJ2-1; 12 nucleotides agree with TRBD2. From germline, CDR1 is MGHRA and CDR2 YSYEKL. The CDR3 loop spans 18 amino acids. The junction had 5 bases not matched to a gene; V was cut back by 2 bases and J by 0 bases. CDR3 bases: TGCGCCAGCAGCCAACCTAGCGGGAGGGCCAGCTCCTACAATGAGCAGTTCTTC. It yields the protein CASSQPSGRASSYNEQFF.

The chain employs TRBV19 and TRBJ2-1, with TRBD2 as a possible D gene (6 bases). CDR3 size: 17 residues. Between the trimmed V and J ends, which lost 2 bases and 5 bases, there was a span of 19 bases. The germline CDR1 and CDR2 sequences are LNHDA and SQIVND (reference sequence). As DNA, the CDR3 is TGTGCCAGTAGTATAAGTTCAGGGACTCAGAAAAACAATGAGCAGTTCTTC. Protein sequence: CASSISSGTQKNNEQFF.

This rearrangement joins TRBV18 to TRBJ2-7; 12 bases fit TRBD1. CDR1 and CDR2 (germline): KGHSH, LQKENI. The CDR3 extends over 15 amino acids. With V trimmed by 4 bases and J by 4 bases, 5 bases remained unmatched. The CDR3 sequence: CASSLGQGAYYEQYF. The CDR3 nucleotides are TGTGCCAGCTCACTGGGACAGGGGGCTTATTACGAGCAGTACTTC.

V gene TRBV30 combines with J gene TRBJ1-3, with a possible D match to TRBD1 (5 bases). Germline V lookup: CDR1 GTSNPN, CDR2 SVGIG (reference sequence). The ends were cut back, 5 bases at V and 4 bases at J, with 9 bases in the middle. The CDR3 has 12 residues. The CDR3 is CAWQWGGNTIYF. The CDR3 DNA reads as TGTGCCTGGCAATGGGGGGGAAACACCATATATTTT.

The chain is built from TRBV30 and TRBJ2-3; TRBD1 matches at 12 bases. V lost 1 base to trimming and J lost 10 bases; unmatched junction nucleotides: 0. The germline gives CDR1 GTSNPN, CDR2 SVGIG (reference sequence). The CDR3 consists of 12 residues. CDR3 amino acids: CAWSGDRGPQYF. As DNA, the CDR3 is TGTGCCTGGAGTGGGGACAGGGGGCCGCAGTATTTT.

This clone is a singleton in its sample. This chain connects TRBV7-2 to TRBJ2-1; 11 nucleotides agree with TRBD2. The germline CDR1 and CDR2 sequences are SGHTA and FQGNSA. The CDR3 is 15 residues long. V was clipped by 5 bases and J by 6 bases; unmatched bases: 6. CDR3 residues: CASSPGTSGGNEQFF. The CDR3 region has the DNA TGTGCCAGCAGCCCAGGGACTAGCGGAGGCAATGAGCAGTTCTTC.

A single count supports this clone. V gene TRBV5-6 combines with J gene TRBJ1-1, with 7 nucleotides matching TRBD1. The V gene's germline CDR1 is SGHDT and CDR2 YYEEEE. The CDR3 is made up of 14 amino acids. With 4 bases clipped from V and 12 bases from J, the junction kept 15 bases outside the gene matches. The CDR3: CASSPNRDSWRSFF. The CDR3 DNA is TGTGCCAGCAGCCCCAACCGGGACAGTTGGCGGTCTTTCTTT.

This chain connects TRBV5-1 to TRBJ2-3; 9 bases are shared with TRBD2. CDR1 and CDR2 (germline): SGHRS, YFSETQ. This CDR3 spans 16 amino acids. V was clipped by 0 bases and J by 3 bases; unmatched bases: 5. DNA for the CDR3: TGCGCCAGCAGCTTGGAGTCCAGCGGGAGGACAGATACGCAGTATTTT. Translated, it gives CASSLESSGRTDTQYF. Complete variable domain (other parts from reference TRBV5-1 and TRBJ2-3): KAGVTQTPRYLIKTRGQQVTLSCSPISGHRSVSWYQQTPGQGLQFLFEYFSETQRNKGNFPGRFSGRQFSNSRSEMNVSTLELGDSALYLCASSLESSGRTDTQYFGPGTRLTVL.

DNA for the CDR3: TGTGCCAGCAGCAAAGACTATGGCTACACCTTC. It is translated as CASSKDYGYTF. The chain links TRBV28 to TRBJ1-2; D call uncertain. The CDR3 length is 11 residues. CDR1 and CDR2 from the germline V gene are MDHEN and SYDVKM. With 6 bases removed from V and 3 bases from J, the gap between germline ends came to 5 bases.

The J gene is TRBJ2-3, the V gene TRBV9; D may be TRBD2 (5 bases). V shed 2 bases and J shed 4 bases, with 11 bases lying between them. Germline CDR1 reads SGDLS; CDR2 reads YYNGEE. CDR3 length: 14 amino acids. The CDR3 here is CASSVREWADTQYF. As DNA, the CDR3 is TGTGCCAGCAGCGTCCGGGAATGGGCAGATACGCAGTATTTT.

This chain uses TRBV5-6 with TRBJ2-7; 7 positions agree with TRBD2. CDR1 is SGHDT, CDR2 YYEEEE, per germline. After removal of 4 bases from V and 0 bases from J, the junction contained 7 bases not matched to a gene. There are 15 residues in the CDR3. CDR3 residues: CASSRDSGLSYEQYF. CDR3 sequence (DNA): TGTGCCAGCAGCAGAGATAGCGGGCTCTCCTACGAGCAGTACTTC. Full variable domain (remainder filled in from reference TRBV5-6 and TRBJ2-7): DAGVTQSPTHLIKTRGQQVTLRCSPKSGHDTVSWYQQALGQGPQFIFQYYEEEERQRGNFPDRFSGHQFPNYSSELNVNALLLGDSALYLCASSRDSGLSYEQYFGPGTRLTVT.

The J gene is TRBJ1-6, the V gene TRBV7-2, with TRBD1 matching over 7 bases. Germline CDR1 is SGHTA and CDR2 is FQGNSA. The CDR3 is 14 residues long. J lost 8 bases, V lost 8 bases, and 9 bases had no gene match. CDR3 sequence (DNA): TGTGCCAGCCAGAGACAGGGTGGTCATTCACCCCTCCACTTT. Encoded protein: CASQRQGGHSPLHF.

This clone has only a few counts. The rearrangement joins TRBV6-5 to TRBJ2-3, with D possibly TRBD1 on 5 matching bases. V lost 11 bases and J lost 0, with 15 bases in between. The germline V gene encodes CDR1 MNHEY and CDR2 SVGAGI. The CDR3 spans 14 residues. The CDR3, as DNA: TGTGCCGTCCAGGAGACAGAAAGCACAGATACGCAGTATTTT. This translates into CAVQETESTDTQYF.

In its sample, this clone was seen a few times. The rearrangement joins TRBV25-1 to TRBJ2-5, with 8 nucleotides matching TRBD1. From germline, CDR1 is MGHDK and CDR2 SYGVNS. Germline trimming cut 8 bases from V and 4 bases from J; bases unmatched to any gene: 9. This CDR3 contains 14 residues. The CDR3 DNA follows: TGTGCCAGCGTACGGTCAGGGGGCGGAGAGACCCAGTACTTC. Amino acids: CASVRSGGGETQYF.

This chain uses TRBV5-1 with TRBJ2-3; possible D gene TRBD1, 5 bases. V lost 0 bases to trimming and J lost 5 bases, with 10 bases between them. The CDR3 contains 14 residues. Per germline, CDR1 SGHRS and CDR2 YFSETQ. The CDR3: CASSLGVRGDTQYF. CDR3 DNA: TGCGCCAGCAGCTTGGGCGTTAGGGGAGATACGCAGTATTTT.